The entry below describes one T cell receptor beta chain. The CDR3 totals 16 residues. Trimming cost V 0 bases and J 2 bases; bases outside gene matches: 3. In germline, CDR1 is SGHNT, CDR2 YYREEE (reference sequence). The data derive from a study of T cell changes during pregnancy in multiple sclerosis. Produced via immunoSEQ multiplex PCR; TCRdb's table is partial and in-frame only. The profile covers some 32,000 clones, with about nine tenths appearing a single time and over 3.5% taken by the ten largest. This sequence originates from a female donor with multiple sclerosis, enrolled in a pregnancy study. The material was CD8+ T cells from peripheral blood mononuclear cells, obtained in the second trimester of pregnancy. V usage is TRBV5-4 and J usage is TRBJ2-7; 12 bases match TRBD2. This CDR3 reads CASSLGSSGGAYEQYF. The CDR3, as DNA: TGTGCCAGCAGCTTGGGATCTAGCGGGGGGGCCTACGAGCAGTACTTC.